This TCR beta chain derives from a study of Graves' ophthalmopathy and Graves' hyperthyroidism. If no ophthalmopathy appeared within 18 months of follow-up, hyperthyroidism was termed stable. Hyperthyroidism patients, aged 18 to 65, were newly diagnosed, under 2 months' duration. As the template, RNA transcripts were used to amplify TCR beta CDR3 regions. The authors performed first-round RT-PCR with HTBI primers and then a second-round multiplex PCR. MiXCR, applied by TCRdb to the multiplex PCR reads, yields one record per CDR3 protein. Of hundreds of thousands of distinct CDR3 sequences detected, around a fifth appear once; the ten largest clones hold more than 5.5%. Between the trimmed V and J ends, which lost 6 bases and 6 bases, there was a span of 11 bases. The CDR3 covers 11 residues. Germline V gene data show CDR1 as SQVTM and CDR2 as ANQGSEA. Study results and caveats: Prediction of ophthalmopathy progression reached about 71% sensitivity and nearly 75% specificity. In separating ophthalmopathy from stable hyperthyroidism, a 13-signature model achieved about 90% sensitivity and around 80% specificity.

This clonotype has a handful of counts. The antigen is unknown. J is TRBJ1-2 and V is TRBV29-1; no clear D. The specimen sequenced was peripheral blood. The receptor's source is a woman aged 18-35 years with stable Graves' hyperthyroidism. Some clones in this sample may be carry-over from other donors' samples. Here the CDR3 reads CSVLGRDGYTF. The CDR3 DNA is TGCAGCGTCCTCGGTCGGGATGGCTACACCTTC. Full variable domain (missing parts from reference TRBV29-1 and TRBJ1-2): SAVISQKPSRDICQRGTSLTIQCQVDSQVTMMFWYRQQPGQSLTLIATANQGSEATYESGFVIDKFPISRPNLTFSTLTVSNMSPEDSSIYLCSVLGRDGYTFGSGTRLTVV.